This paragraph reports one T cell receptor beta chain. This record belongs to a study of T cell changes during pregnancy in multiple sclerosis. CDR3 length: 14 residues. V lost 7 bases and J 4 bases, leaving 16 bases between the germline ends. Germline V gives CDR1 SEHNR, CDR2 FQNEAQ (reference sequence). Only in-frame clones appear in the TCRdb table, and some are missing; sequencing was by immunoSEQ multiplex PCR. The repertoire holds about 44,000 clones, with roughly 92% as singletons. The sequence was collected from a female donor with multiple sclerosis, enrolled in a pregnancy study. The chain employs TRBV7-9 and TRBJ1-2; D uncertain. The sample was CD4+ T cells from peripheral blood mononuclear cells, taken in the first trimester of pregnancy. CDR3 loop: CASTKEVTGYGYTF. As DNA, the CDR3 is TGTGCCAGCACCAAGGAGGTGACGGGCTATGGCTACACCTTC.